The table lists the clone carrying this T cell receptor beta chain with many counts. The target antigen is unknown. Time point of the sample: patch test 3, about 24 weeks after DPC sensitization. The treatment: therapeutic diphenylcyclopropenone sensitization with weekly scalp DPC. The authors' total RNA extraction used unfractionated whole blood. The data were taken from a study of human T cells and chemical hapten exposure. Study as a whole: Patients received weekly diphenylcyclopropenone doses to the scalp throughout the approximately 25-week study.

Separate cDNA molecules received unique molecular identifiers, which the library attached to them. One entry per CDR3 protein results from TCRdb running MiXCR on the RACE reads. The sample carries around 40,000 distinct CDR3 sequences, roughly 13% recorded once. Whole-study findings and limits: The number of TCRs over 1 in 1000 frequency stayed unchanged after DPC. The presence of alopecia in the donors means their immune response may differ from healthy people's.

Trimming took off 0 bases at V and 6 bases at J, with 9 bases between the two ends. Per germline, CDR1 LGHDT and CDR2 YNNKEL (reference sequence). The CDR3 contains 15 residues. The chain has TRBV3-1 and TRBJ1-6; D not certain. This sequence originates from a woman aged 40 to 55 with alopecia areata. Some clones in this sample may be carry-over from other donors' samples. The starting material was whole blood, obtained in connection with sensitization to the hapten diphenylcyclopropenone (DPC). CDR3 in amino acids: CASSQDRVPNSPLHF. The CDR3 nucleotides read TGTGCCAGCAGCCAAGATCGGGTACCTAATTCACCCCTCCACTTT.